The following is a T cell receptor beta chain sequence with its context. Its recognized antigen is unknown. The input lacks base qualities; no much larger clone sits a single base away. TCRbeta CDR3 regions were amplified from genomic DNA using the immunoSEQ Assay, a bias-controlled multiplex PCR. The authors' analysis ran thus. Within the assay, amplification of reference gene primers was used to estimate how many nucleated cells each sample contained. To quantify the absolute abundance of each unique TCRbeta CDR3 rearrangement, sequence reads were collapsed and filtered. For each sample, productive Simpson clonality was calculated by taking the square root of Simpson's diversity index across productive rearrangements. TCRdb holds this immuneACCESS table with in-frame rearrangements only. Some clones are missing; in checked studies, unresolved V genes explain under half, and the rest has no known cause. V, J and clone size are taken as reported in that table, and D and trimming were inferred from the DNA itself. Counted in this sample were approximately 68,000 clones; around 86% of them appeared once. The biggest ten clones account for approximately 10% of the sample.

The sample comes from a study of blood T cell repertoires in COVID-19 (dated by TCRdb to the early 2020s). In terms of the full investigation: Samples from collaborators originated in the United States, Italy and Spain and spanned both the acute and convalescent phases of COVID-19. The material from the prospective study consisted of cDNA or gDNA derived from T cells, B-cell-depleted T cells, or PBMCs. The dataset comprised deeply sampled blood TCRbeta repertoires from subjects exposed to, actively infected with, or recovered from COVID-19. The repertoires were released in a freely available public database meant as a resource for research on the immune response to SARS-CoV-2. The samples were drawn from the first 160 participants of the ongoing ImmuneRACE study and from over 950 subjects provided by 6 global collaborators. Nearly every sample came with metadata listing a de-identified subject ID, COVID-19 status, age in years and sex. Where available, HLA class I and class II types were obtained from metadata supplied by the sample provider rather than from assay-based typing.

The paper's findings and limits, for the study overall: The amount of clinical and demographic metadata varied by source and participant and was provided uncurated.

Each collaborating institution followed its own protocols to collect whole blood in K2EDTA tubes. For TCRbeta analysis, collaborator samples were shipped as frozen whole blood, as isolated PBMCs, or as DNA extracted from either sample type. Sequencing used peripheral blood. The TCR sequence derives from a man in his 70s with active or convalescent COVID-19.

This receptor carries the CDR3 CASSPSGGTLGTEAFF. The DNA sequence is as follows: TGTGCCAGCAGTCCATCGGGGGGAACGTTGGGCACTGAAGCTTTCTTT. The chain links TRBV28 with TRBJ1-1, with TRBD1 tentatively as D gene (5 bases match). Cut back by 5 bases and 4 bases, the V and J ends lie 20 bases apart. CDR3 length: 16 amino acids, cysteine to phenylalanine. Left in the record is the CDR3 DNA by itself, 48 bases read in frame from the first base. Per the germline V gene, MDHEN is the CDR1 and SYDVKM is the CDR2.